This T cell receptor (beta chain) was obtained from a study of T cell changes during pregnancy in multiple sclerosis. Assay: immunoSEQ multiplex PCR; the TCRdb copy retains only in-frame clones and omits some. The table shows tens of thousands of clones, with 85% to 95% occurring only once. The V and J ends lost 3 bases and 7 bases, in that order; junction bases with no gene match: 10. Germline V gene sequence: CDR1 LNHDA, CDR2 SQIVND (reference sequence). The CDR3 totals 15 residues. This sample comprised CD8+ T cells from peripheral blood mononuclear cells, obtained in the third trimester of pregnancy. This clonotype was obtained from a female donor in good health, enrolled as a control in a pregnancy study. The chain joins TRBV19 to TRBJ1-1; the match to TRBD1 covers 8 bases. CDR3 DNA: TGTGCCAGTAGTATTTCCGGCAGGGGGCTAGGTGAAGCTTTCTTT. Translated: CASSISGRGLGEAFF.